The source of this TCR beta chain is a study of blood T cell repertoires in COVID-19. Study as a whole: Acute and convalescent COVID-19 specimens originated in the United States, Italy and Spain. PBMCs, B-cell-depleted T cells, or T cells provided the cDNA or gDNA that made up the material.

Original analysis: Estimation of nucleated cell counts relied on the amplification of reference gene primers. Sequenced by immunoSEQ multiplex PCR; TCRdb stores in-frame clones only, minus some. The V and J calls and clone size are taken from that table; D and trimming were inferred from the DNA. The data contain 260,000 or so clones, roughly 84% of them singletons. This clone was seen just once. This CDR3 contains 14 residues. Germline V CDR1 and CDR2: WNHNN, SYGVQD (reference sequence). The V and J ends lost 5 bases and 7 bases, in that order; junction bases with no gene match: 5. The chain couples TRBV10-1 to TRBJ2-2; the match to TRBD2 covers 9 bases. The receptor's source is a human donor in a cohort sampled during active COVID-19. The sample comprised peripheral blood. As DNA, the CDR3 is TGCGCCAGCAGTAATAGCGGGGGATTCGGGGAGCTGTTTTTT. The encoded protein is CASSNSGGFGELFF.